The 29 T cell receptor beta chains below all came from one sample that was sequenced in a study of beta chain features in type 1 diabetes. The entirety of the isolated RNA underwent reverse transcription, so expressed TCRB transcripts were sequenced. TCRdb's table, derived via immunoSEQ multiplex PCR, lists solely in-frame clones and lacks some. The profile shows under 150,000 clones, about 50% of them singletons. Sequenced input: Tregs from blood. These receptors were collected from a man aged 18 to 30 in good health.

V and J are TRBV27 and TRBJ2-7; D remains unclear. The germline V gene encodes CDR1 MNHEY and CDR2 SMNVEV (reference sequence). The CDR3 loop spans 13 amino acids. With 6 bases removed from V and 0 bases from J, the gap between germline ends came to 9 bases. The CDR3: CASRFRSSYEQYF. In DNA, the CDR3 is TGTGCCAGCAGGTTCCGTAGCTCCTACGAGCAGTACTTC.

A single count supports this clone. The chain carries TRBV9 and TRBJ2-2; the D is unclear. Germline CDR1 and CDR2: SGDLS and YYNGEE. The V end lost 0 bases, the J end lost 3 bases, and 6 bases lay between the germline ends. The CDR3 has 14 amino acids. CDR3 nucleotide sequence: TGTGCCAGCAGCGTAGGCAGATACACCGGGGAGCTGTTTTTT. It yields the protein CASSVGRYTGELFF.

The chain carries TRBV7-2 and TRBJ1-1; D might be TRBD1 (5 bases). Germline lookup yields CDR1 SGHTA and CDR2 FQGNSA. CDR3 length equals 14 residues. V lost 5 bases and J 5 bases, leaving 15 bases between the germline ends. The CDR3 DNA reads as TGTGCCAGCAGCCGCGGACCTCAGGGTACTGAAGCTTTCTTT. Amino acids: CASSRGPQGTEAFF.

This chain joins TRBV7-8 and TRBJ2-5; D is ambiguous. The germline V and J ends were trimmed by 5 bases and 5 bases, with 15 bases remaining between them. The CDR3 is 14 amino acids. CDR1 and CDR2 from the germline V gene are SGHVS and FQNEAQ. The CDR3 sequence: CASSIALGRETQYF. The CDR3 coding sequence is TGTGCCAGCAGCATCGCCTTGGGCCGGGAGACCCAGTACTTC.

This clone was found a few times. The chain is built from TRBV6-5 and TRBJ2-7; TRBD1 matches at 9 bases. V was clipped by 5 bases and J by 9 bases; unmatched bases: 11. Germline lookup yields CDR1 MNHEY and CDR2 SVGAGI. The CDR3 loop spans 14 amino acids. The DNA for the CDR3 is TGTGCCAGCAGTGAAAAGGGACAGGGAAATCTGCAGTACTTC. Residues: CASSEKGQGNLQYF.

The chain has TRBV7-9 and TRBJ2-1; D is uncertain. The CDR3 loop spans 16 amino acids. V dropped 3 bases and J dropped 11 bases, with 23 bases sitting between them. Germline assignment: CDR1 SEHNR and CDR2 FQNEAQ (reference sequence). The CDR3 sequence is CASSFGSFGDNLKQFF. The CDR3 region has the DNA TGTGCCAGCAGCTTCGGCAGTTTTGGCGACAATCTCAAGCAGTTCTTC. Looking up the rest from reference TRBV7-9 and TRBJ2-1 gives the full variable domain: DTGVSQNPRHKITKRGQNVTFRCDPISEHNRLYWYRQTLGQGPEFLTYFQNEAQLEKSRLLSDRFSAERPKGSFSTLEIQRTEQGDSAMYLCASSFGSFGDNLKQFFGPGTRLTVL.

In this sample, this clone turned up a few times. The DNA for the CDR3 is TGTGCCAGCTTGGGAGTTTCTACAGAGACCCAGTACTTC. It codes for CASLGVSTETQYF. The V gene is TRBV28, the J gene TRBJ2-5, with a possible D match to TRBD2 (5 bases). V was clipped by 8 bases and J by 4 bases, with 14 bases between them. In germline, CDR1 is MDHEN, CDR2 SYDVKM. The CDR3 spans 13 residues.

The chain is built from TRBV7-9 and TRBJ2-3; a possible D gene is TRBD1 (6 bases). CDR3 length: 16 amino acids. The V and J ends lost 0 bases and 2 bases respectively, with 12 bases between them. Per the germline V gene, CDR1 is SEHNR and CDR2 is FQNEAQ (reference sequence). This CDR3 reads CASSLALQGYTDTQYF. CDR3 DNA: TGTGCCAGCAGCTTAGCGCTACAGGGATACACAGATACGCAGTATTTT. Filled out from reference TRBV7-9 and TRBJ2-3, the complete variable domain reads DTGVSQNPRHKITKRGQNVTFRCDPISEHNRLYWYRQTLGQGPEFLTYFQNEAQLEKSRLLSDRFSAERPKGSFSTLEIQRTEQGDSAMYLCASSLALQGYTDTQYFGPGTRLTVL.

The CDR3 is CASSQGGNTEAFF. The CDR3 DNA reads TGTGCCAGCAGCCAAGGAGGGAACACTGAAGCTTTCTTT. The rearrangement joins TRBV4-2 to TRBJ1-1, with D hard to call. The CDR3 extends over 13 amino acids. Trimming took off 1 base at V and 1 base at J, with 4 bases between the two ends. Per the germline V gene, CDR1 is LGHNA and CDR2 is YNFKEQ.

This clone was observed a handful of times. V is TRBV14 and J is TRBJ2-4; D perhaps matches TRBD2 (6 bases). CDR1 and CDR2 from the germline V gene are SGHDN and FVKESK. The CDR3 contains 14 residues. Trimming took off 4 bases at V and 1 base at J, with 8 bases between the two ends. CDR3 loop: CASSRTSAKNIQYF. CDR3 nucleotide sequence: TGTGCCAGCAGCCGTACTAGCGCCAAAAACATTCAGTACTTC.

This sequence joins TRBV18 and TRBJ2-6, with D unresolved. Germline V gene data show CDR1 as KGHSH and CDR2 as LQKENI. The CDR3 has 12 amino acids. V was cut by 4 bases and J by 12 bases, with 10 bases left in between. CDR3: CASSLLGRVLTF. The CDR3 DNA is TGTGCCAGCTCACTTCTAGGTCGCGTCCTGACTTTC.

This clone was seen a handful of times. J is TRBJ1-2 and V is TRBV7-9; possible D gene TRBD1, 5 bases. Between the trimmed V and J ends, which lost 5 bases and 8 bases, there was a span of 24 bases. Per germline, CDR1 SEHNR and CDR2 FQNEAQ (reference sequence). The CDR3 is 16 amino acids. The CDR3, as DNA: TGTGCCAGCAGCCAACCCCGGGGGGGGTTGGATCGGGGCTACACCTTC. Translating it yields CASSQPRGGLDRGYTF.

The V gene is TRBV5-1, the J gene TRBJ2-7; D may be TRBD1 (5 bases). CDR3 length equals 15 residues. V lost 0 bases and J 3 bases, leaving 13 bases between the germline ends. The germline gives CDR1 SGHRS, CDR2 YFSETQ. CDR3 sequence (DNA): TGCGCCAGCAGCTTGGCGGGCAGGGTGTACTACGAGCAGTACTTC. This translates into CASSLAGRVYYEQYF.

The chain joins TRBV19 to TRBJ2-3, with 8 bases matching TRBD1. The germline V gene encodes CDR1 LNHDA and CDR2 SQIVND (reference sequence). This CDR3 spans 17 amino acids. Trimming took 5 bases from V and 3 from J; bases not matched to a gene: 13. DNA of the CDR3: TGTGCCAGTAGTCCTCCCGGGACAGGTCGAAGGACAGATACGCAGTATTTT. It encodes CASSPPGTGRRTDTQYF.

Turning to this clone: Sequence at one end of the junction differs from germline and may be a read error. The V gene is TRBV27, the J gene TRBJ2-3, with D possibly matching TRBD2 (6 bases). The CDR3 is 15 amino acids. The germline CDR1 and CDR2 sequences are MNHEY and SMNVEV (reference sequence). This CDR3 is CASSLGTFYTDTRYF. For the CDR3, the DNA is TGTGCCAGCAGCCTTGGGACTTTCTACACAGATACGCGGTATTTT.

This clone was observed a single time. The rearrangement joins TRBV30 to TRBJ2-7; D may be TRBD2 (6 bases). The CDR3 contains 12 residues. Germline lookup yields CDR1 GTSNPN and CDR2 SVGIG (reference sequence). Between the trimmed V and J ends, which lost 4 bases and 3 bases, there was a span of 10 bases. The DNA for the CDR3 is TGTGCCTGGACCCCCGGGGGCTACGAGCAGTACTTC. Its protein is CAWTPGGYEQYF.

This clone was seen a handful of times. The V and J genes are TRBV19 and TRBJ2-3, with 10 bases lining up with TRBD2. The CDR3 covers 14 residues. Germline loops: CDR1 LNHDA, CDR2 SQIVND (reference sequence). The V segment lost 6 bases and the J segment 4 bases; nucleotides outside the gene matches: 4. The CDR3 nucleotides read TGTGCCAGTAGGGCTAGCGGGGGATCAGATACGCAGTATTTT. As protein: CASRASGGSDTQYF.

V is TRBV12-5 and J is TRBJ2-1; 9 bases are a match to TRBD2. The CDR3 has 15 amino acids. V lost 2 bases to trimming and J lost 4 bases; unmatched junction nucleotides: 3. Germline V CDR1 and CDR2: LGHNT, FRNRAP. The CDR3 loop is CASGLFTSGYNEQFF. The CDR3 region has the DNA TGTGCTAGTGGTTTGTTCACTAGCGGGTACAATGAGCAGTTCTTC.

The chain uses TRBV6-1 and TRBJ2-1, with D perhaps matching TRBD1 (6 bases). The V end lost 5 bases, the J end lost 2 bases, and 13 bases lay between the germline ends. In germline, CDR1 is MNHNS, CDR2 SASEGT. CDR3 length: 15 residues. CDR3 loop: CASSRTGLAYNEQFF. For the CDR3, the DNA is TGTGCCAGCAGTCGAACAGGGTTGGCCTACAATGAGCAGTTCTTC.

The V and J genes are TRBV6-6 and TRBJ2-7; TRBD1 agrees at 7 bases. Trimming at V came to 6 bases and at J to 3 bases, leaving 5 bases not matched to a gene. This CDR3 is built from 13 residues. Germline V gene lookup returns CDR1 MNHNY and CDR2 SVGAGI (reference sequence). CDR3 region: CASRGQRHYEQYF. As DNA, the CDR3 is TGTGCCAGCAGGGGACAGAGACACTACGAGCAGTACTTC.

This chain connects TRBV30 to TRBJ1-5; 8 positions match TRBD1. The CDR3 is made up of 16 amino acids. V shed 1 base, J shed 4 bases, and the junction held 9 bases outside the gene matches. From germline, CDR1 is GTSNPN and CDR2 SVGIG (reference sequence). This chain's CDR3 is CAWSETGQEPNQPQHF. The CDR3 bases are TGTGCCTGGAGTGAAACGGGACAGGAGCCTAATCAGCCCCAGCATTTT.

This rearrangement joins TRBV18 to TRBJ1-6; TRBD1 aligns across 7 bases. This CDR3 has 14 amino acids. Trimming cost V 7 bases and J 7 bases; bases outside gene matches: 7. Germline loops: CDR1 KGHSH, CDR2 LQKENI. CDR3 amino acids: CASLTGDPNSPLHF. DNA for the CDR3: TGTGCCAGCTTAACAGGGGATCCCAATTCACCCCTCCACTTT.

This clone turned up a few times. The rearrangement links TRBV9 to TRBJ2-1; maybe TRBD2 (7 bases). The CDR3 length is 17 residues. V lost 3 bases and J 1 base, leaving 17 bases between the germline ends. The germline V gene has CDR1 SGDLS and CDR2 YYNGEE. DNA for the CDR3: TGTGCCAGCAGCGGTGGAGGGCGGGGGCTTTCCTACAATGAGCAGTTCTTC. Its translation is CASSGGGRGLSYNEQFF.

The chain carries TRBV28 and TRBJ2-2, with D perhaps TRBD2 (6 bases). CDR1 is MDHEN, CDR2 SYDVKM, per germline. The CDR3 is 13 amino acids. The V and J ends lost 11 bases and 1 base respectively, with 11 bases between them. CDR3 coding DNA: TGTGCCGTAGCGGATGTGAACACCGGGGAGCTGTTTTTT. It translates to CAVADVNTGELFF.

The genes are TRBV29-1 and TRBJ2-7; TRBD1 matches at 8 bases. Per germline, CDR1 SQVTM and CDR2 ANQGSEA. Trimming took 6 bases from V and 2 from J; bases not matched to a gene: 9. This CDR3 comprises 14 residues. As DNA, the CDR3 is TGCAGCGTATGGACAGGGTCTGGTCCCTACGAGCAGTACTTC. It codes for CSVWTGSGPYEQYF.

The chain carries TRBV7-2 and TRBJ2-7; 10 bases map to TRBD1. The CDR3 contains 14 residues. Germline loops: CDR1 SGHTA, CDR2 FQGNSA. The V segment lost 4 bases and the J segment 2 bases; nucleotides outside the gene matches: 2. DNA of the CDR3: TGTGCCAGCAGCTCCGACAGGGGGCCCTACGAGCAGTACTTC. Encoded protein: CASSSDRGPYEQYF.

The V and J genes are TRBV27 and TRBJ1-1; weak D call: TRBD1 (6 bases). Germline V gene lookup returns CDR1 MNHEY and CDR2 SMNVEV (reference sequence). This CDR3 is built from 13 residues. The V end was cut by 3 bases, the J end by 7 bases, with 12 bases between. CDR3 sequence reads: CASSFVRGGEAFF. The CDR3, as DNA: TGTGCCAGCAGTTTTGTCAGAGGGGGTGAAGCTTTCTTT.

This chain joins TRBV9 and TRBJ2-3; 11 bases map to TRBD2. The trim removed 3 bases at V and 2 bases at J, leaving 5 bases unmatched. CDR3 length: 16 amino acids. Looked up from germline, CDR1 is SGDLS and CDR2 is YYNGEE. CDR3 sequence: CASSGGTSGYTDTQYF. For the CDR3, the DNA is TGTGCCAGCAGCGGAGGGACTAGCGGTTACACAGATACGCAGTATTTT.

The V and J genes are TRBV2 and TRBJ2-1, with 16 bases that match TRBD2. Germline assignment: CDR1 SNHLY and CDR2 FYNNEI. With V trimmed by 6 bases and J by 8 bases, 7 bases remained unmatched. The CDR3 covers 16 residues. The CDR3, as DNA: TGTGCCAGCAGGGCCGGGACTAGCGGGGGGGCCCATGAGCAGTTCTTC. Encoded protein: CASRAGTSGGAHEQFF.